This passage covers 28 T cell receptor beta chains from one sample sequenced in a study of blood T cell repertoires in COVID-19. Method: immunoSEQ multiplex PCR; TCRdb's copy keeps in-frame clones and lacks some. The sample shows around 80,000 clones, around 79% of them seen only once. Sequenced sample: peripheral blood. These receptors were taken from a man older than 75 with acute or convalescent COVID-19.

CDR3 region: CASRPGIGGYTF. In DNA, the CDR3 is TGTGCCAGCAGACCAGGAATCGGTGGCTACACCTTC. This chain uses TRBV6-5 with TRBJ1-2; no reliable D call. V was trimmed by 6 bases and J by 7 bases, leaving 12 bases between them. From germline, CDR1 is MNHEY and CDR2 SVGAGI. CDR3 length equals 12 residues.

This rearrangement joins TRBV3-1 (or the pseudogene TRBV3-2) to TRBJ1-3; possible D gene TRBD1, 6 bases. Germline V gene lookup returns CDR1 LGHDT and CDR2 YNNKEL (reference sequence). CDR3 size: 16 residues. Trimming shortened V by 0 bases and J by 0 bases, and 9 bases separated the two germline ends. CDR3 nucleotides: TGTGCCAGCAGCCAAGAACAGGGCAGCTCTGGAAACACCATATATTTT. Amino acids: CASSQEQGSSGNTIYF.

The chain is built from TRBV2 and TRBJ2-7; 7 bases are shared with TRBD2. Germline assignment: CDR1 SNHLY and CDR2 FYNNEI. V gave up 2 bases and J gave up 2 bases; unmatched junction bases: 3. CDR3 size: 14 residues. The chain's CDR3 is CASSEQRGAYEQYF. The DNA of the CDR3 is TGTGCCAGCAGTGAACAGCGGGGAGCCTACGAGCAGTACTTC.

The chain carries TRBV7-2 and TRBJ2-7; TRBD2 matches 14 bases. The CDR3 covers 15 residues. The J segment lost 3 bases and the V segment lost 6 bases, leaving 4 bases of the junction unmatched. The germline V gene has CDR1 SGHTA and CDR2 FQGNSA. CDR3 sequence (DNA): TGTGCCAGCAGTTCGGGACTAGCGGGGGACTACGAGCAGTACTTC. Its protein product is CASSSGLAGDYEQYF.

The CDR3 sequence: CASSRTSGGPDTQYF. CDR3 bases: TGTGCCAGCAGCCGGACTAGCGGGGGGCCAGATACGCAGTATTTT. J is TRBJ2-3 and V is TRBV5-4, with 14 bases lining up with TRBD2. The CDR3 runs to 15 residues. Germline values: CDR1 SGHNT, CDR2 YYREEE (reference sequence). Trimming at V came to 4 bases and at J to 4 bases, leaving 2 bases not matched to a gene.

V is TRBV10-3 and J is TRBJ1-2; 10 nucleotides agree with TRBD1. Trimming took 2 bases from V and 3 from J; bases not matched to a gene: 0. CDR3 length: 14 residues. Germline V gene lookup returns CDR1 ENHRY and CDR2 SYGVKD. CDR3 loop: CAISEGQGDYGYTF. The CDR3 bases are TGTGCCATCAGTGAGGGACAGGGGGACTATGGCTACACCTTC.

The rearrangement uses TRBV5-1 and TRBJ2-1; 9 bases match TRBD2. The junction had 20 bases not matched to a gene; V was cut back by 4 bases and J by 15 bases. The CDR3 is made up of 16 amino acids. From germline, CDR1 is SGHRS and CDR2 YFSETQ. CDR3 region: CASSPIPASGATNGFF. In DNA, the CDR3 is TGCGCCAGCAGCCCAATACCGGCTAGCGGGGCTACCAACGGGTTCTTC.

This clone has only one observation. This chain links TRBV9 with TRBJ1-5, with D possibly being TRBD1 (5 bases). The V end was cut by 0 bases, the J end by 6 bases, with 19 bases between. The CDR3 length is 17 residues. Germline V gene lookup returns CDR1 SGDLS and CDR2 YYNGEE. The CDR3 loop is CASSVAGTPTPGQPQHF. CDR3 bases: TGTGCCAGCAGCGTAGCCGGGACTCCCACACCCGGTCAGCCCCAGCATTTT.

This chain links TRBV9 with TRBJ2-7, with TRBD2 matching over 7 bases. CDR1 and CDR2 (germline): SGDLS, YYNGEE. The length of the CDR3 is 14 residues. V shed 3 bases and J 6 bases; nucleotides not matched to a gene: 9. The CDR3 DNA sequence: TGTGCCAGCAGCGAGGGACTATCTAAATCCGAGCAGTACTTC. Its translation: CASSEGLSKSEQYF.

This sequence joins TRBV5-1 and TRBJ1-3; D not certain. The CDR3 runs 16 residues. V was clipped by 3 bases and J by 0 bases, with 13 bases between them. Germline CDR1 is SGHRS and CDR2 is YFSETQ. The CDR3 bases are TGCGCCAGCAGCTCCGGAGGAGACCGCTCTGGAAACACCATATATTTT. Its protein product is CASSSGGDRSGNTIYF.

This chain uses TRBV3-1 (or the pseudogene TRBV3-2) with TRBJ1-2; 9 bases fit TRBD1. The CDR3 runs 15 residues. Unmatched junction bases numbered 8, after V lost 1 base and J lost 8 bases. Germline loops: CDR1 LGHDT, CDR2 YNNKEL (reference sequence). The CDR3 loop reads CASSQGTGQGGGYTF. The CDR3 nucleotides are TGTGCCAGCAGCCAAGGAACGGGACAGGGAGGCGGCTACACCTTC.

This chain joins TRBV14 and TRBJ2-4; TRBD1 matches at 9 bases. CDR1 and CDR2 (germline): SGHDN, FVKESK. CDR3 length equals 16 residues. With 4 bases clipped from V and 1 base from J, the junction kept 5 bases outside the gene matches. Here the CDR3 DNA reads TGTGCCAGCAGCCTGACAGGGGGGGCGGCCAAAAACATTCAGTACTTC. Amino acid sequence: CASSLTGGAAKNIQYF.

J is TRBJ2-7 and V is TRBV19, with TRBD1 matching 7 bases. CDR1 is LNHDA, CDR2 SQIVND, per germline (reference sequence). V lost 4 bases, J lost 0 bases, and 6 bases stayed unmatched. The CDR3 has 15 amino acids. CDR3 amino acids: CASSTIGTASYEQYF. CDR3 coding DNA: TGTGCCAGTAGTACCATCGGGACAGCCTCCTACGAGCAGTACTTC.

The V gene is TRBV18, the J gene TRBJ1-4; 7 bases line up with TRBD1. This CDR3 has 16 residues. The V gene end was trimmed by 3 bases and the J gene end by 3 bases; junction bases not matched to a gene: 7. In germline, CDR1 is KGHSH, CDR2 LQKENI. This CDR3 is CASSPGRGTANEKLFF. The CDR3 DNA sequence: TGTGCCAGCTCACCCGGTCGCGGGACAGCTAATGAAAAACTGTTTTTT.

The genes are TRBV3-1 (or the pseudogene TRBV3-2) and TRBJ2-5; D is unresolved. CDR3 size: 13 residues. V was pared by 0 bases and J by 5 bases, with 7 bases between. CDR1 and CDR2 (germline): LGHDT, YNNKEL (reference sequence). In DNA form, the CDR3 reads TGTGCCAGCAGCCAAGATCGAGCGGAGACCCAGTACTTC. Its translation is CASSQDRAETQYF.

This clone turned up a few times. The chain recombines TRBV10-3 with TRBJ1-4, with a possible D match to TRBD1 (6 bases). V was clipped by 6 bases and J by 0 bases, with 23 bases between them. The CDR3 is 19 amino acids. From germline, CDR1 is ENHRY and CDR2 SYGVKD. For the CDR3, the DNA is TGTGCCATCAGCGCGGCAGGGGAGAACAGCGGGGCAACTAATGAAAAACTGTTTTTT. This codes for CAISAAGENSGATNEKLFF.

The rearrangement uses TRBV11-1 and TRBJ1-2; 8 bases match TRBD1. With 4 bases clipped from V and 8 bases from J, the junction kept 15 bases outside the gene matches. The CDR3 spans 16 residues. Per germline, CDR1 SGHAT and CDR2 FQDESV (reference sequence). CDR3 protein: CASSSSTSADRDGYTF. DNA for the CDR3: TGTGCCAGCAGCTCCAGTACATCGGCGGACAGGGACGGCTACACCTTC. Full variable domain (missing parts from reference TRBV11-1 and TRBJ1-2): EAEVAQSPRYKITEKSQAVAFWCDPISGHATLYWYRQILGQGPELLVQFQDESVVDDSQLPKDRFSAERLKGVDSTLKIQPAELGDSAMYLCASSSSTSADRDGYTFGSGTRLTVV.

This chain joins TRBV12-3 or TRBV12-4 and TRBJ1-5; D is uncertain. Trimming removed 6 bases from V and 5 bases from J, with 11 bases in between. The CDR3 runs 13 residues. The DNA of the CDR3 is TGTGCCAGCAGAATGGGGAGAGATCAGCCCCAGCATTTT. Translated: CASRMGRDQPQHF.

This clone occurred a few times. The chain is built from TRBV2 and TRBJ2-1; TRBD1 might be the D (6 bases). Per germline, CDR1 SNHLY and CDR2 FYNNEI. The CDR3 consists of 14 residues. The V end lost 5 bases, the J end lost 9 bases, and 17 bases lay between the germline ends. The CDR3 DNA follows: TGTGCCAGCAGTTTTAACAGGGAACGTGCTGAGCAGTTCTTC. Amino acids: CASSFNRERAEQFF.

A few counts support this clone. The chain is built from TRBV12-3 or TRBV12-4 and TRBJ1-2; D might be TRBD1 (6 bases). The V end lost 4 bases, the J end lost 6 bases, and 12 bases lay between the germline ends. The CDR3 runs to 13 residues. The CDR3, as DNA: TGTGCCAGCAGTTCATCGGGGGGCGATGGCTACACCTTC. This codes for CASSSSGGDGYTF.

V is TRBV19 and J is TRBJ1-1; the match to TRBD1 covers 12 bases. CDR1 and CDR2 (germline): LNHDA, SQIVND (reference sequence). CDR3 length: 18 residues. The J segment lost 1 base and the V segment lost 5 bases, leaving 11 bases of the junction unmatched. Here the CDR3 reads CASSSRDRGPSTNTEAFF. The CDR3 DNA reads TGTGCCAGTAGTTCGAGGGACAGGGGGCCCTCTACGAACACTGAAGCTTTCTTT.

This clone is a singleton in its sample. The chain employs TRBV28 and TRBJ2-7; 11 bases match TRBD1. With V trimmed by 6 bases and J by 6 bases, 7 bases remained unmatched. Germline V gene data show CDR1 as MDHEN and CDR2 as SYDVKM. The CDR3 consists of 14 residues. The CDR3 is CASRRGQGALEQYF. The CDR3 region has the DNA TGTGCCAGCAGGAGAGGACAGGGGGCGCTCGAGCAGTACTTC.

In this sample, this clone turned up a few times. CDR3 bases: TGTGCCAGCAGGGGACAGGGGACGTACAATGAGCAGTTCTTC. This gives the protein CASRGQGTYNEQFF. This chain connects TRBV2 to TRBJ2-1; 10 bases fit TRBD1. V was clipped by 6 bases and J by 4 bases; unmatched bases: 3. Germline V gene data show CDR1 as SNHLY and CDR2 as FYNNEI. This CDR3 contains 14 residues.

The chain combines TRBV15 with TRBJ2-7, with D perhaps TRBD1 (5 bases). The ends were cut back, 0 bases at V and 5 bases at J, with 17 bases in the middle. The CDR3 has 16 residues. In germline, CDR1 is LNHNV, CDR2 YYDKDF (reference sequence). This CDR3 is CATSRDSWQGKNEQYF. The CDR3 DNA reads TGTGCCACCAGCAGAGATTCTTGGCAGGGTAAAAACGAGCAGTACTTC. The complete variable domain, with remaining parts taken from reference TRBV15 and TRBJ2-7, reads DAMVIQNPRYQVTQFGKPVTLSCSQTLNHNVMYWYQQKSSQAPKLLFHYYDKDFNNEADTPDNFQSRRPNTSFCFLDIRSPGLGDTAMYLCATSRDSWQGKNEQYFGPGTRLTVT.

The chain is built from TRBV7-2 and TRBJ2-7, with 10 bases that match TRBD1. CDR3 size: 16 residues. Germline loops: CDR1 SGHTA, CDR2 FQGNSA. V was pared by 5 bases and J by 3 bases, with 10 bases of the junction left unmatched. CDR3 loop: CASSPYGDRGLYEQYF. The CDR3 DNA is TGTGCCAGCAGCCCCTATGGAGACAGGGGGCTCTACGAGCAGTACTTC.

The chain employs TRBV5-1 and TRBJ1-6; maybe TRBD1 (5 bases). The CDR3 covers 14 residues. Per the germline V gene, CDR1 is SGHRS and CDR2 is YFSETQ. The germline V and J ends were trimmed by 2 bases and 8 bases, with 11 bases remaining between them. CDR3 sequence reads: CASSFSGMDSPLHF. CDR3 DNA sequence: TGCGCCAGCAGCTTTTCAGGGATGGATTCACCCCTCCACTTT.

The chain combines TRBV27 with TRBJ1-6; a weak D match, TRBD1 (5 bases). Trimming left V 2 bases short and J 8 bases short, with 13 bases between. The CDR3 consists of 15 residues. Germline-derived CDR1 and CDR2 are MNHEY and SMNVEV (reference sequence). This CDR3 is CASSLTGIDHSPLHF. The CDR3 nucleotides read TGTGCCAGCAGTTTAACAGGAATCGATCATTCACCCCTCCACTTT.

The rearrangement joins TRBV7-2 to TRBJ1-2, with D possibly TRBD1 on 6 matching bases. Germline V gene lookup returns CDR1 SGHTA and CDR2 FQGNSA. Between the trimmed V and J ends, which lost 3 bases and 6 bases, there was a span of 11 bases. The CDR3 is 13 residues long. CDR3 in amino acids: CASSFPDRNGYTF. The CDR3 nucleotides are TGTGCCAGCAGCTTCCCGGACAGAAATGGCTACACCTTC. The full variable domain, rest sourced from reference TRBV7-2 and TRBJ1-2, is GAGVSQSPSNKVTEKGKDVELRCDPISGHTALYWYRQSLGQGLEFLIYFQGNSAPDKSGLPSDRFSAERTGGSVSTLTIQRTQQEDSAVYLCASSFPDRNGYTFGSGTRLTVV.